This paragraph reports one T cell receptor (beta chain). Its specific antigen is unknown. No much larger clone exists at a distance of one base, and base qualities are not known. The data are from a study of Tregs in tolerant kidney transplant recipients (dated by TCRdb to between 2019 and 2020). For the wider study: The study used TCRbeta sequencing to identify donor-specific regulatory T cells before combined kidney and bone marrow transplantation, then tracked those cells after transplant.

For TCRbeta CDR3 sequencing, genomic DNA from the sorted cells was extracted using the QIAGEN DNeasy Blood and Tissue Kit. High-throughput TCRbeta CDR3 sequencing, which included PCR amplification with bias correction and internal controls, was done commercially through immunoSEQ. The study's own analysis went as follows. Unique productive TCRbeta sequences were defined by CDR3 nucleotide sequence where primers matched, otherwise by CDR3 amino acid sequence with Vbeta and Jbeta genes. To correct for sorting error, sequences found in more than one sorted population at a frequency ratio of 2:1 or less were discarded, and the remaining shared sequences were assigned to the population with the higher frequency. A sequence counted as donor-reactive if, in CFSE-low cells, the sequence had a frequency of at least 0.01% and was expanded at least 5-fold compared with unstimulated cells. Jensen-Shannon divergence, calculated on the top 100 TCRbeta sequences ranked by frequency, was used to quantify repertoire divergence. When a sample had multiple sequencing runs, each run was corrected for sorting error separately and the runs were then pooled. Held by TCRdb, this immuneACCESS table contains in-frame sequences only and omits some clones. Under half of the omission traces to an unresolved V gene where checked; the cause of the rest is unknown. The V and J calls and clone size are taken from that table; D and trimming were inferred from the DNA. Counted in this sample were around 61,000 clones; around 87% of them appeared once. The ten largest clones represent under 4.5% of the sample.

Broad study findings and their caveats: Biological reproducibility was not examined directly, but technical replication error appeared to be minimal. The study was constrained by small patient numbers, and validation of the findings is required in larger populations and under other immunosuppression protocols. For some patients, the PCR primers changed as time went on, which meant samples from those patients could not be compared with one another at the nucleotide level. Expanding Tregs with activated donor B cells appeared to identify the most biologically relevant and donor-specific TCRbeta repertoire. Donor-specific Treg expansion was found to exceed global Treg expansion in tolerant patients, suggesting antigen-driven rather than nonspecific expansion.

CDR1 is given as SNHLY and CDR2 as FYNNEI, both from the germline V gene. The CDR3 spans 17 residues, from the cysteine through the phenylalanine. Only the CDR3 part of the read is kept: 51 bases, read in frame from the first base. V is reduced by 4 bases and J by 3 bases, leaving a spacing of 22 bases between them. In the paper's terms, the time point label means: 6 months after combined kidney and bone marrow transplant. Related donors were used in the transplants with nonmyeloablative bone marrow transplantation, and mixed chimerism was transient in the human trials. Thawed PBMCs were FACS-sorted into unstimulated Tregs (CD4+CD25+CD127-), CD4+ non-Tregs (CD4+CD25-), CD4 cells and CD8 cells. A few combined kidney and bone marrow transplant recipients from the ITN036ST trial were included as patients, and samples were available only from these trial subjects. Healthy control blood was processed to PBMCs with a Ficoll density gradient and then cryopreserved, whereas patient PBMCs were collected both before and after transplant.

This clonotype was sampled from a human patient who received a combined kidney and bone marrow transplant. Donor T cells from the graft may be present among the T cells after a transplant. The sequence is built from TRBV2 and TRBJ2-7; matching of 5 bases hints at TRBD2 as the D gene. The sequenced sample was CD4+ T cells from blood (PBMCs), obtained 6 months after the transplant. The sequenced DNA: TGTGCCAGCAGTGTAGTCCGAGGTACTGTTCGGGGCTACGAGCAGTACTTC. It specifies CASSVVRGTVRGYEQYF.